Below, 24 T cell receptor beta chains from the same sample are listed, as sequenced in a study of blood T cells in healthy people across ages. A J-beta primer mix and a sample-barcoded 5' primer were used in a second PCR of about 7 to 11 cycles. TCRdb analysed the 5' RACE reads with MiXCR anew, one entry per CDR3 protein. The data show some 900,000 distinct CDR3 sequences, about 44% seen once. Sequences were obtained from blood. The receptors originated from a man aged 30 to 45 in good health.

This clonotype was found a few times. V usage is TRBV4-1 and J usage is TRBJ2-7; 7 bases agree with TRBD1. V shed 1 base, J shed 2 bases, and the junction held 2 bases outside the gene matches. The CDR3 extends over 14 amino acids. Per the germline V gene, CDR1 is MGHRA and CDR2 is YSYEKL. The DNA for the CDR3 is TGCGCCAGCAGCCAAGTACAGGGGCCCTACGAGCAGTACTTC. It codes for CASSQVQGPYEQYF.

This chain joins TRBV28 and TRBJ2-1; weak D call: TRBD1 (6 bases). V was cut by 6 bases and J by 4 bases, with 19 bases left in between. The CDR3 spans 16 residues. Germline V CDR1 and CDR2: MDHEN, SYDVKM. In DNA, the CDR3 is TGTGCCAGCAGCCTCCTCGAGACAGGTTATTACAATGAGCAGTTCTTC. It specifies CASSLLETGYYNEQFF.

This chain uses TRBV4-1 with TRBJ2-3; weak D call: TRBD2 (7 bases). The CDR3 is 15 residues long. Trimming took 0 bases from V and 6 from J, leaving 13 bases between them. Germline V lookup: CDR1 MGHRA, CDR2 YSYEKL. CDR3 sequence: CASSQDRGAGDTQYF. The CDR3 region has the DNA TGCGCCAGCAGCCAAGACCGGGGGGCGGGTGATACGCAGTATTTT.

V usage is TRBV7-8 and J usage is TRBJ1-4, with unresolved D. Trimming shortened V by 1 base and J by 0 bases, and 9 bases separated the two germline ends. The germline CDR1 and CDR2 sequences are SGHVS and FQNEAQ. This CDR3 comprises 16 residues. This CDR3 reads CASSLVGSATNEKLFF. The DNA for the CDR3 is TGTGCCAGCAGCTTAGTAGGTTCAGCAACTAATGAAAAACTGTTTTTT.

The table lists this clonotype with a few counts. In DNA form, the CDR3 reads TGTGCCAGCTCACCGGGTATATTGGGCAGCGCTAACTATGGCTACACCTTC. Its translation: CASSPGILGSANYGYTF. This chain links TRBV18 with TRBJ1-2; no reliable D call. The germline V gene encodes CDR1 KGHSH and CDR2 LQKENI. This CDR3 comprises 17 residues. V was pared by 3 bases and J by 0 bases, with 17 bases between.

With regard to this clonotype: It may be a read error: a sequence one base away is much more abundant. The genes are TRBV10-3 and TRBJ2-4; D is perhaps TRBD1 (6 bases). Germline V gives CDR1 ENHRY, CDR2 SYGVKD. The germline V and J ends were trimmed by 7 bases and 15 bases, with 25 bases remaining between them. The CDR3 has 14 amino acids. The CDR3 region is CAIKSTGGLYERYF. CDR3 sequence (DNA): TGTGCCATCAAGTCGACTGGGGGCCTCTACGAGCGGTACTTC.

As regards this clonotype: Because it lacks the conserved phenylalanine or tryptophan at the end, this CDR3 is likely a read error. The genes are TRBV5-1 and TRBJ2-5; 9 nucleotides agree with TRBD1. This CDR3 comprises 16 residues. The trim removed 3 bases at V and 5 bases at J, leaving 11 bases unmatched. Germline CDR1 is SGHRS and CDR2 is YFSETQ. The CDR3 sequence is CASSSTGTGFGETQYI. CDR3 nucleotides: TGCGCCAGCAGCTCCACCGGGACAGGGTTTGGGGAGACCCAGTACATC.

Concerning this clonotype itself: With a much larger clone just one base away, this may be a read error. The V gene is TRBV5-6, the J gene TRBJ2-1; D gene ambiguous. Germline-derived CDR1 and CDR2 are SGHDT and YYEEEE. The CDR3 totals 11 residues. Trimming removed 4 bases at V and 9 bases at J, with 8 bases between. The DNA of the CDR3 is TGTGCCAGCAGCCGAGTGGGTGAGCAGTTCTTC. This encodes CASSRVGEQFF.

The rearrangement joins TRBV7-9 to TRBJ1-1; 7 bases are a match to TRBD1. The CDR3 loop spans 15 amino acids. Germline V gene sequence: CDR1 SEHNR, CDR2 FQNEAQ (reference sequence). V lost 6 bases and J lost 1; bases outside the gene matches: 8. The CDR3 protein is CASSPLGQANTEAFF. The CDR3 DNA follows: TGTGCCAGCAGTCCCCTCGGACAGGCGAACACTGAAGCTTTCTTT. The whole variable domain, remainder taken from reference TRBV7-9 and TRBJ1-1, is DTGVSQNPRHKITKRGQNVTFRCDPISEHNRLYWYRQTLGQGPEFLTYFQNEAQLEKSRLLSDRFSAERPKGSFSTLEIQRTEQGDSAMYLCASSPLGQANTEAFFGQGTRLTVV.

This chain links TRBV20-1 with TRBJ2-2; 9 bases line up with TRBD2. The CDR3 is made up of 18 amino acids. Germline values: CDR1 DFQATT, CDR2 SNEGSKA (reference sequence). The V and J ends lost 5 bases and 0 bases, in that order; junction bases with no gene match: 13. CDR3 nucleotide sequence: TGCAGTGCTGCGCCCGGTAGCGGGGGTTACGCGAACACCGGGGAGCTGTTTTTT. Encoded protein: CSAAPGSGGYANTGELFF.

This clonotype was observed a handful of times. V gene TRBV27 combines with J gene TRBJ1-1, with TRBD1 identical over 8 bases. Trimming removed 5 bases from V and 1 base from J; junction bases left unmatched: 6. CDR3 length equals 15 residues. Per germline, CDR1 MNHEY and CDR2 SMNVEV (reference sequence). The CDR3 DNA reads TGTGCCAGCAGTCCCCTAGACAGGGGGAACACTGAAGCTTTCTTT. Amino acids: CASSPLDRGNTEAFF.

This sequence joins TRBV6-1 and TRBJ2-3, with 9 positions matching TRBD2. From germline, CDR1 is MNHNS and CDR2 SASEGT. Trimming cost V 9 bases and J 4 bases; bases outside gene matches: 14. There are 16 residues in the CDR3. CDR3 sequence reads: CASEFGTSSVADTQYF. The CDR3 DNA is TGTGCCAGTGAGTTCGGGACTAGCTCAGTGGCAGATACGCAGTATTTT.

This chain links TRBV25-1 with TRBJ2-3; tentative D call: TRBD2 (6 bases). The germline gives CDR1 MGHDK, CDR2 SYGVNS. The CDR3 covers 16 residues. V shed 3 bases and J shed 4 bases, with 17 bases lying between them. The CDR3 reads CASSEQRRGMADTQYF. In DNA form, the CDR3 reads TGTGCCAGCAGTGAGCAGAGGAGGGGTATGGCAGATACGCAGTATTTT.

This clonotype was seen more than once but under ten times. This chain joins TRBV18 and TRBJ2-3; D remains ambiguous. Trimming stripped 3 bases from V and 4 bases from J, with 5 bases between. The length of the CDR3 is 12 residues. From germline, CDR1 is KGHSH and CDR2 LQKENI. The CDR3 loop is CASSPTADTQYF. DNA of the CDR3: TGTGCCAGCTCACCCACCGCAGATACGCAGTATTTT.

As concerns this clonotype: At one of its ends the junction is not consistent with the germline gene, which may arise from a read error. The chain uses TRBV7-9 and TRBJ1-2; TRBD1 agrees at 7 bases. The CDR3 has 14 amino acids. Germline CDR1 reads SEHNR; CDR2 reads FQNEAQ (reference sequence). The CDR3 protein is CASSLGDRDDGHTF. CDR3 sequence (DNA): TGTGCCAGCAGCTTAGGAGACAGGGATGATGGCCACACCTTC.

At least ten counts were recorded for this clonotype. The J gene is TRBJ2-4, the V gene TRBV3-1; D gene unclear. CDR1 is LGHDT and CDR2 is YNNKEL in the germline V gene (reference sequence). V lost 1 base and J lost 1, with 11 bases in between. The CDR3 is 16 amino acids. Written as DNA, the CDR3 is TGTGCCAGCAGCCAAGTCTCCGGTGGGGCCAAAAACATTCAGTACTTC. Amino acids: CASSQVSGGAKNIQYF.

This clonotype was recorded once. V is TRBV30 and J is TRBJ1-3, with a tentative D call TRBD1 (6 bases). The V gene's germline CDR1 is GTSNPN and CDR2 SVGIG (reference sequence). The V end lost 0 bases, the J end lost 7 bases, and 13 bases lay between the germline ends. CDR3 length equals 14 residues. The CDR3 DNA is TGTGCCTGGAGTGTACTCGGGGGGGCGAACACCATATATTTT. Its translation is CAWSVLGGANTIYF.

The genes are TRBV6-2 or TRBV6-3 and TRBJ1-2; a weak D match, TRBD1 (5 bases). V shed 6 bases and J shed 4 bases, with 18 bases lying between them. Germline CDR1 is MNHEY and CDR2 is SVGEGT. The CDR3 is 15 residues long. The CDR3 loop is CASRDSVSSVYGYTF. The CDR3 bases are TGTGCCAGCAGAGACAGCGTATCATCGGTCTATGGCTACACCTTC.

The chain's CDR3 is CASSLGGSGSNQPQHF. The CDR3 bases are TGTGCCAGCAGTTTGGGGGGGTCGGGAAGCAATCAGCCCCAGCATTTT. This chain uses TRBV28 with TRBJ1-5, with a tentative D call TRBD1 (5 bases). Germline V CDR1 and CDR2: MDHEN, SYDVKM. The V and J ends lost 3 bases and 1 base respectively, with 13 bases between them. CDR3 length: 16 residues.

This sequence joins TRBV4-3 and TRBJ2-7, with D perhaps being TRBD1 or TRBD2 (5 bases each). This CDR3 spans 15 amino acids. The V gene lost 4 bases and the J gene lost 3 bases, with 16 bases spanning the gap. Germline V CDR1 and CDR2: LGHNA, YSLEER. The CDR3 DNA reads TGCGCCAGCAGCCCAGACCGGGACCTTCTCTACGAGCAGTACTTC. This codes for CASSPDRDLLYEQYF.

This clonotype has ten or more counts. This rearrangement joins TRBV4-1 to TRBJ2-1; no clear D gene. The CDR3 has 14 amino acids. CDR1 MGHRA and CDR2 YSYEKL come from the germline V gene. V lost 1 base and J lost 8, with 12 bases in between. The CDR3 loop is CASSQGRAADEQFF. For the CDR3, the DNA is TGCGCCAGCAGCCAAGGTCGGGCGGCGGATGAGCAGTTCTTC.

The CDR3 DNA is TGTGCCAGCAGCAGAAGTACGGTCGTCTCACCCCTCCACTTT. Protein sequence: CASSRSTVVSPLHF. The chain links TRBV7-9 to TRBJ1-6; D ambiguous. The V end lost 5 bases, the J end lost 10 bases, and 15 bases lay between the germline ends. Per germline, CDR1 SEHNR and CDR2 FQNEAQ (reference sequence). The CDR3 is made up of 14 amino acids. Complete variable domain (other parts from reference TRBV7-9 and TRBJ1-6): DTGVSQNPRHKITKRGQNVTFRCDPISEHNRLYWYRQTLGQGPEFLTYFQNEAQLEKSRLLSDRFSAERPKGSFSTLEIQRTEQGDSAMYLCASSRSTVVSPLHFGNGTRLTVT.

This chain connects TRBV12-5 to TRBJ2-2; TRBD1 matches 9 bases. The CDR3 contains 16 residues. Germline trimming cut 3 bases from V and 7 bases from J; bases unmatched to any gene: 9. CDR1 is LGHNT and CDR2 is FRNRAP in the germline V gene. CDR3 region: CASGFVRDREYGELFF. The CDR3 coding sequence is TGTGCTAGTGGTTTCGTCCGGGACAGGGAGTACGGGGAGCTGTTTTTT.

The table lists this clonotype with a few counts. The chain uses TRBV29-1 and TRBJ1-2; D gene uncertain. CDR3 length equals 15 residues. Trimming took off 2 bases at V and 5 bases at J, with 18 bases between the two ends. Germline assignment: CDR1 SQVTM and CDR2 ANQGSEA. The CDR3 sequence: CSVEPLTPLSYGYTF. CDR3 coding DNA: TGCAGCGTTGAACCATTGACACCCTTGTCTTATGGCTACACCTTC.